The clone carrying this T cell receptor beta chain was detected once. This entry belongs to a study of cytomegalovirus exposure and HLA in healthy donors. The wider study: Early release data held 85 million to 95 million unique TCRs from HLA-typed donors.

13 Jbeta primers and 60 Vbeta primers were used for the PCR. Data came from immunoSEQ multiplex PCR; TCRdb stores just in-frame clones and leaves some out. The sample includes about 190,000 clones, around 79% seen only once; the top ten take 1.5% to 2%. There are 15 residues in the CDR3. CDR1 MDHEN and CDR2 SYDVKM come from the germline V gene. V was trimmed by 6 bases and J by 3 bases, leaving 18 bases between them. The clonotype was recovered from a woman aged 45-59 years in good health and CMV-seronegative. This chain connects TRBV28 to TRBJ2-7, with a weak D call TRBD2 (6 bases). The sample taken for sequencing was PBMCs. The CDR3 region has the DNA TGTGCCAGCAGACTTACCACCGCCGGGAGCTACGAGCAGTACTTC. Translating gives CASRLTTAGSYEQYF.